This T cell receptor beta chain is from a study of post-analysis software for immune sequencing data. Study-wide context: In terms of disease course, relapsing-remitting, secondary progressive and progressive-relapsing multiple sclerosis were included.

As regards this clonotype: Its antigen remains unidentified. A junction boundary mismatches the germline segment, possibly from a read error.

The authors incorporated unique molecular identifiers into the TCR beta cDNA libraries. Roughly 0.5 million cDNA molecules were obtained from approximately 0.91 to 9.4 million T cells. TCRdb recomputed calls from the PCR reads with MiXCR, one row per CDR3 protein. The data hold roughly 730,000 distinct CDR3 sequences, with roughly 27% observed a single time. General observations from the study: Roughly 5 TRBV segments occurring more often in patients than controls included TRBV5-6, TRBV5-1 and TRBV20-1. Normalized Chao1 diversity in multiple sclerosis patients fell significantly below that of controls.

The CDR3 has 15 residues. In germline, CDR1 is MNHNY, CDR2 SVGAGI (reference sequence). The chain employs TRBV6-6 and TRBJ1-1; 9 bases fit TRBD1. The source is a girl aged 5-17 years with multiple sclerosis. Input material: blood. The CDR3 bases are TGTGTCAGCAGTTACTATACGGGACAGGGTTTTTCAGCTTTCTTT. The encoded protein is CVSSYYTGQGFSAFF.